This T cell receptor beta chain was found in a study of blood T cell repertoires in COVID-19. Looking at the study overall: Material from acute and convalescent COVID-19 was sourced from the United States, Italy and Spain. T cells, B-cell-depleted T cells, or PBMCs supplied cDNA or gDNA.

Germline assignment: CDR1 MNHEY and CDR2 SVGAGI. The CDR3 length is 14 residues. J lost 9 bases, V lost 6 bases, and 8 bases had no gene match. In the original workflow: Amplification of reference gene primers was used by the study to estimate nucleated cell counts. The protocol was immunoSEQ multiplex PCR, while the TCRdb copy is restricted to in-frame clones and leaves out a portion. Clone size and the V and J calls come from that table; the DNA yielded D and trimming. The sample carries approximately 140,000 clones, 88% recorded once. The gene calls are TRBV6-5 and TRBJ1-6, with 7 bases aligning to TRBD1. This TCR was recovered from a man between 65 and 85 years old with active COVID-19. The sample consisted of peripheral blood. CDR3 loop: CASRSTGIFSPLHF. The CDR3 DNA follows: TGTGCCAGCAGATCGACAGGGATATTTTCACCCCTCCACTTT.